The next 18 T cell receptor beta chains were all read from a single sample in a study of cytomegalovirus exposure and HLA in healthy donors. 60 Vbeta and 13 Jbeta primers were used in PCR. TCRdb keeps only in-frame clones here, not all; method: immunoSEQ multiplex PCR. This sample has about 140,000 clones; 77% occur once, and the top ten carry 1.5% to 2%. Sequencing used PBMCs. The source is a female donor in good health and CMV-seronegative.

V is TRBV10-2 and J is TRBJ1-4, with D possibly being TRBD1 (6 bases). CDR1 is WSHSY, CDR2 SAAADI, per germline. V lost 2 bases, J lost 6 bases, and 13 bases lay in between. The CDR3 spans 15 residues. The CDR3 DNA reads TGCGCCAGCAGTGAGGGAACAGGGCGTCATGAAAAACTGTTTTTT. Translation gives CASSEGTGRHEKLFF.

The rearrangement links TRBV7-2 to TRBJ1-5; D uncertain. V lost 6 bases and J lost 0, with 9 bases in between. The CDR3 runs 14 residues. Germline loops: CDR1 SGHTA, CDR2 FQGNSA. The CDR3 DNA sequence: TGTGCCAGCAGATTGGGAGTTAGCAATCAGCCCCAGCATTTT. Translating gives CASRLGVSNQPQHF.

This clone was observed a few times. J is TRBJ2-7 and V is TRBV7-2; 7 nucleotides agree with TRBD1. The V segment lost 1 base and the J segment 2 bases; nucleotides outside the gene matches: 5. There are 15 residues in the CDR3. The V gene's germline CDR1 is SGHTA and CDR2 FQGNSA. CDR3 coding DNA: TGTGCCAGCAGCTTAGGGGTTCAGGGGGCCTACGAGCAGTACTTC. Protein sequence: CASSLGVQGAYEQYF.

The rearrangement joins TRBV11-3 to TRBJ2-3; 7 bases are shared with TRBD1. The CDR3 sequence is 14 residues long. V lost 6 bases and J lost 5; bases outside the gene matches: 8. Germline V CDR1 and CDR2: SGHNT, YENEEA. The CDR3 DNA is TGTGCCAGCAGTCGGAGACAGGGTGGAGATACGCAGTATTTT. It is translated as CASSRRQGGDTQYF.

The rearrangement uses TRBV19 and TRBJ1-1, with D maybe TRBD1 (5 bases). The ends were cut back, 5 bases at V and 7 bases at J, with 17 bases in the middle. The CDR3 loop spans 14 amino acids. The germline gives CDR1 LNHDA, CDR2 SQIVND (reference sequence). CDR3 sequence (DNA): TGTGCCAGTAGTCCCAGGGCGAGTAATAATGAAGCTTTCTTT. It specifies CASSPRASNNEAFF.

This clone was seen a single time. The chain uses TRBV30 and TRBJ2-3, with D possibly being TRBD1 (6 bases). This CDR3 is built from 12 residues. Deletions cut 3 bases from V and 4 bases from J, with 8 bases between. The V gene's germline CDR1 is GTSNPN and CDR2 SVGIG (reference sequence). The CDR3 protein is CAWSPGADTQYF. CDR3 coding DNA: TGTGCCTGGAGCCCAGGGGCAGATACGCAGTATTTT.

The chain links TRBV19 to TRBJ2-1; D not certain. Germline V gene lookup returns CDR1 LNHDA and CDR2 SQIVND (reference sequence). The CDR3 is made up of 15 amino acids. Trimming took off 7 bases at V and 0 bases at J, with 13 bases between the two ends. The CDR3 is CASNTAESSYNEQFF. The CDR3 DNA reads TGTGCCAGTAACACAGCCGAGAGCTCCTACAATGAGCAGTTCTTC. Using reference TRBV19 and TRBJ2-1 for the parts outside the CDR3, the full variable domain is DGGITQSPKYLFRKEGQNVTLSCEQNLNHDAMYWYRQDPGQGLRLIYYSQIVNDFQKGDIAEGYSVSREKKESFPLTVTSAQKNPTAFYLCASNTAESSYNEQFFGPGTRLTVL.

The chain couples TRBV7-2 to TRBJ2-7; 9 nucleotides match TRBD1. The germline CDR1 and CDR2 sequences are SGHTA and FQGNSA. This CDR3 has 15 residues. J gave up 6 bases and V 4 bases, and 10 bases lay outside the gene matches. CDR3 loop: CASSSNRGQGPEQYF. The CDR3 DNA is TGTGCCAGCAGCTCCAATAGGGGACAGGGTCCCGAGCAGTACTTC.

Note on this clone: Other DNA sequences in the sample encode the same CDR3. This sequence joins TRBV4-1 and TRBJ2-7; D gene uncertain. Per the germline V gene, CDR1 is MGHRA and CDR2 is YSYEKL. This CDR3 is built from 13 residues. V gave up 0 bases and J gave up 3 bases, with 6 bases separating them. CDR3 sequence reads: CASSQDPFYEQYF. The CDR3 nucleotides are TGCGCCAGCAGCCAAGACCCCTTCTACGAGCAGTACTTC.

This clone has only one observation. This chain links TRBV7-9 with TRBJ2-5; 9 bases line up with TRBD2. J gave up 5 bases and V 4 bases, and 11 bases lay outside the gene matches. CDR3 length equals 16 residues. Germline CDR1 SEHNR, CDR2 FQNEAQ (reference sequence). CDR3 bases: TGTGCCAGCAGCTCTTCGAGCGGGGGGAGAGGGGAGACCCAGTACTTC. It is translated as CASSSSSGGRGETQYF.

The chain joins TRBV2 to TRBJ2-3; 7 nucleotides match TRBD1. There are 16 residues in the CDR3. J lost 0 bases, V lost 1 base, and 4 bases had no gene match. Looked up from germline, CDR1 is SNHLY and CDR2 is FYNNEI. CDR3: CASSEGGTESTDTQYF. The CDR3 nucleotides are TGTGCCAGCAGTGAAGGGGGGACAGAGAGCACAGATACGCAGTATTTT.

The V and J genes are TRBV27 and TRBJ1-2; a possible D gene is TRBD1 (5 bases). Between the trimmed V and J ends, which lost 6 bases and 4 bases, there was a span of 24 bases. Germline CDR1 reads MNHEY; CDR2 reads SMNVEV (reference sequence). This CDR3 has 17 residues. In DNA form, the CDR3 reads TGTGCCAGCAGACCGGGTATGGATAAGGGGCCGTCCTATGGCTACACCTTC. Amino acids: CASRPGMDKGPSYGYTF.

DNA of the CDR3: TGTGCCAGCAGCTTTGGCGGGGGGGCCTACGAGCAGTACTTC. Residues: CASSFGGGAYEQYF. The chain combines TRBV7-3 with TRBJ2-7, with 9 bases that match TRBD2. This CDR3 is 14 amino acids long. V lost 3 bases, J lost 2 bases, and 2 bases stayed unmatched. Germline values: CDR1 SGHTA, CDR2 FQGTGA.

The rearrangement links TRBV27 to TRBJ1-2; the D is unclear. Germline V CDR1 and CDR2: MNHEY, SMNVEV (reference sequence). CDR3 length: 15 amino acids. Trimming removed 5 bases from V and 5 bases from J, with 18 bases in between. CDR3 DNA: TGTGCCAGCAGTCTAAACAGTCTCCTCAAATATGGCTACACCTTC. Its translation: CASSLNSLLKYGYTF.

This chain links TRBV11-3 with TRBJ2-1; TRBD1 might be the D (5 bases). Germline V CDR1 and CDR2: SGHNT, YENEEA. The CDR3 sequence is 13 residues long. The ends were cut back, 3 bases at V and 9 bases at J, with 12 bases in the middle. The CDR3 DNA reads as TGTGCCAGCAGCTTGGGCAGGGCTGGTGAGCAGTTCTTC. Its protein is CASSLGRAGEQFF.

V and J are TRBV9 and TRBJ2-7, with 12 bases matching TRBD1. Germline trimming cut 3 bases from V and 2 bases from J; bases unmatched to any gene: 3. Germline V gene sequence: CDR1 SGDLS, CDR2 YYNGEE. The length of the CDR3 is 15 residues. The DNA of the CDR3 is TGTGCCAGCAGCGCCGGGACAGGGGGCCCCTACGAGCAGTACTTC. Encoded protein: CASSAGTGGPYEQYF.

This sequence joins TRBV6-6 and TRBJ2-7, with D perhaps TRBD1 (6 bases). This CDR3 has 12 amino acids. Germline CDR1 is MNHNY and CDR2 is SVGAGI (reference sequence). V dropped 8 bases and J dropped 4 bases, with 12 bases sitting between them. The CDR3 DNA follows: TGTGCCAGCTTGGACAGAGCATACGAGCAGTACTTC. Amino acids: CASLDRAYEQYF.

The chain couples TRBV5-7 to TRBJ2-7; TRBD1 aligns across 9 bases. TRBV5-7 is assigned to the ORF class and has an uncertain function. CDR3 length equals 17 residues. The trim removed 3 bases at V and 3 bases at J, leaving 13 bases unmatched. This CDR3 reads CASSSGGRQGGIYEQYF. In DNA, the CDR3 is TGTGCCAGCAGCTCCGGGGGGAGACAGGGGGGTATCTACGAGCAGTACTTC.